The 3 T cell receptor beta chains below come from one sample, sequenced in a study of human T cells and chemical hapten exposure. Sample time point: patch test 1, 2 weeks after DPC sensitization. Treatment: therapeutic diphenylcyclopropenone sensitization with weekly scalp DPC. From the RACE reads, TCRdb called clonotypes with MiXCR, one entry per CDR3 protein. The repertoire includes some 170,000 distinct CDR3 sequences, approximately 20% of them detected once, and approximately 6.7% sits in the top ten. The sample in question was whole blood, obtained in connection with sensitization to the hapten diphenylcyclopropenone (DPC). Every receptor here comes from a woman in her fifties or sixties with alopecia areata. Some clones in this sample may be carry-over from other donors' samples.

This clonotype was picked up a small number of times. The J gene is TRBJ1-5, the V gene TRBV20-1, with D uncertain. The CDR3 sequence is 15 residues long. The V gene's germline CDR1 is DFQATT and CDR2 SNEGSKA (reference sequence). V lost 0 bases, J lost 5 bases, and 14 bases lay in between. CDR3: CSARDWGFSHQPQHF. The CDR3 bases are TGCAGTGCTAGAGATTGGGGTTTCTCTCATCAGCCCCAGCATTTT.

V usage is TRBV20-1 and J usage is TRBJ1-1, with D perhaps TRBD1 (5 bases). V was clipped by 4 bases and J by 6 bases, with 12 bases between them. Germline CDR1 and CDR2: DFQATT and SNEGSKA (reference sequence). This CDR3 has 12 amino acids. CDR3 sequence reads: CSATTGDPEAFF. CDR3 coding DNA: TGCAGTGCTACGACCGGGGACCCTGAAGCTTTCTTT.

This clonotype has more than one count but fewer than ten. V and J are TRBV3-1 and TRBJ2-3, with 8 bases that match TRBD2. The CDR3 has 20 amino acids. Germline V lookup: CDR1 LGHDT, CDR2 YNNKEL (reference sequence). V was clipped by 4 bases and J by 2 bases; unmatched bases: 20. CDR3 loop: CASSLYPLLSGTRNTDTQYF. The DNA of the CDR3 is TGTGCCAGCAGCCTTTACCCCCTACTATCCGGGACTAGGAACACAGATACGCAGTATTTT.